This entry lists 23 T cell receptor beta chains sequenced from one sample in a study of Ad26.COV2.S vaccination and SARS-CoV-2 variants. As for treatment: about 20 received Ad26.COV2.S at low or high dose, single or two shots; about 5 received placebo; per-sample allocation not given. Following the first vaccine or placebo injection, samples were taken on day 63. Assay: immunoSEQ multiplex PCR; the TCRdb copy retains only in-frame clones and omits some. The sample shows hundreds of thousands of clones, roughly 90% of them seen only once. Sequencing was performed on peripheral blood, taken in a trial of Ad26.COV2.S vaccine versus placebo. The receptors were sampled from a person between 18 and 59 years old who received the Ad26.COV2.S COVID-19 vaccine or a placebo.

J is TRBJ1-1 and V is TRBV5-5, with D possibly being TRBD1 (6 bases). The germline CDR1 and CDR2 sequences are SGHKS and YYEKEE (reference sequence). CDR3 length: 16 residues. The V end lost 1 base, the J end lost 1 base, and 14 bases lay between the germline ends. In DNA, the CDR3 is TGTGCCAGCAGCTTGTGGGGGGGCGGATGGAACACTGAAGCTTTCTTT. Its protein product is CASSLWGGGWNTEAFF. Filled out from reference TRBV5-5 and TRBJ1-1, the complete variable domain reads DAGVTQSPTHLIKTRGQQVTLRCSPISGHKSVSWYQQVLGQGPQFIFQYYEKEERGRGNFPDRFSARQFPNYSSELNVNALLLGDSALYLCASSLWGGGWNTEAFFGQGTRLTVV.

The chain couples TRBV6-5 to TRBJ1-2; TRBD1 might be the D (6 bases). This CDR3 is built from 14 residues. V lost 4 bases and J lost 3, with 12 bases in between. CDR1 is MNHEY and CDR2 is SVGAGI in the germline V gene. This chain's CDR3 is CASSFTGPDYGYTF. Here the CDR3 DNA reads TGTGCCAGCAGTTTCACAGGGCCAGACTATGGCTACACCTTC.

The chain recombines TRBV4-3 with TRBJ1-6, with D perhaps TRBD1 (5 bases). Germline V gives CDR1 LGHNA, CDR2 YSLEER. This CDR3 spans 16 amino acids. V gave up 0 bases and J gave up 9 bases, with 15 bases separating them. As DNA, the CDR3 is TGCGCCAGCAGCCAAGATGGCGGGGCCGGTGGTTCACCCCTCCACTTT. Its protein is CASSQDGGAGGSPLHF.

This clone was observed a handful of times. The chain joins TRBV7-8 to TRBJ1-2; D possibly corresponds to TRBD1 (6 bases). V gave up 5 bases and J gave up 4 bases, with 14 bases separating them. Germline values: CDR1 SGHVS, CDR2 FQNEAQ. The CDR3 extends over 14 amino acids. CDR3 bases: TGTGCCAGCAGCCCCAACAGGGAGGTCTATGGCTACACCTTC. This codes for CASSPNREVYGYTF.

This sequence joins TRBV9 and TRBJ2-3, with TRBD2 matching over 14 bases. With 3 bases clipped from V and 12 bases from J, the junction kept 9 bases outside the gene matches. CDR1 and CDR2 (germline): SGDLS, YYNGEE. This CDR3 has 15 residues. The CDR3 DNA is TGTGCCAGCAGCGATAGGGGGACTAGCGGGGGTTCTCAGTATTTT. Protein product: CASSDRGTSGGSQYF.

The V call is TRBV4-1, the J call TRBJ2-3, with 7 bases fitting TRBD2. The V gene's germline CDR1 is MGHRA and CDR2 YSYEKL. This CDR3 has 16 residues. After removal of 1 base from V and 1 base from J, the junction contained 5 bases not matched to a gene. CDR3: CASSQGAAGGTDTQYF. CDR3 in DNA: TGCGCCAGCAGCCAAGGGGCCGCGGGGGGCACAGATACGCAGTATTTT.

This sequence joins TRBV7-9 and TRBJ2-5; tentative D call: TRBD2 (6 bases). Deletions cut 5 bases from V and 0 bases from J, with 16 bases between. Per germline, CDR1 SEHNR and CDR2 FQNEAQ (reference sequence). This CDR3 region has 16 residues. The CDR3 here is CASSPLLALYQETQYF. The CDR3 DNA reads as TGTGCCAGCAGCCCCTTACTAGCCCTGTACCAAGAGACCCAGTACTTC.

The CDR3 DNA reads TGTGCCAGCAGTTTGCGGGGGCCTAATGAAAAACTGTTTTTT. Translating it yields CASSLRGPNEKLFF. V and J are TRBV28 and TRBJ1-4, with TRBD1 as a possible D gene (6 bases). This CDR3 is 14 amino acids long. Germline V gives CDR1 MDHEN, CDR2 SYDVKM. Trimming left V 3 bases short and J 3 bases short, with 8 bases between. The full variable domain, rest sourced from reference TRBV28 and TRBJ1-4, is DVKVTQSSRYLVKRTGEKVFLECVQDMDHENMFWYRQDPGLGLRLIYFSYDVKMKEKGDIPEGYSVSREKKERFSLILESASTNQTSMYLCASSLRGPNEKLFFGSGTQLSVL.

The gene calls are TRBV30 and TRBJ2-3; the D gene is possibly TRBD2 (5 bases). Germline V gene lookup returns CDR1 GTSNPN and CDR2 SVGIG (reference sequence). The CDR3 runs 12 residues. The V and J ends lost 1 base and 6 bases respectively, with 8 bases between them. In DNA, the CDR3 is TGTGCCTGGAGTGAATGGGAGGATACGCAGTATTTT. This sequence encodes CAWSEWEDTQYF.

This clone showed up just a few times. The chain uses TRBV6-6 and TRBJ2-5; D is undetermined. CDR3 length equals 12 residues. Trimming removed 6 bases from V and 4 bases from J, with 9 bases in between. Germline V gene sequence: CDR1 MNHNY, CDR2 SVGAGI (reference sequence). CDR3 nucleotides: TGTGCCAGCAGCCTCAAGCGAGAGACCCAGTACTTC. Translated, it gives CASSLKRETQYF.

The V call is TRBV27, the J call TRBJ2-7; 9 bases fit TRBD2. CDR3 length equals 12 residues. Trimming cost V 2 bases and J 9 bases; bases outside gene matches: 2. Germline CDR1 MNHEY, CDR2 SMNVEV (reference sequence). The CDR3 loop reads CASSLRGLAQYF. CDR3 in DNA: TGTGCCAGCAGTTTAAGGGGACTAGCGCAGTACTTC.

The chain couples TRBV19 to TRBJ2-1, with D perhaps TRBD1 or TRBD2 (5 bases each). This CDR3 has 13 residues. CDR1 is LNHDA and CDR2 is SQIVND in the germline V gene (reference sequence). Trimming removed 3 bases at V and 10 bases at J, with 13 bases between. The CDR3 spells CASSIDSRGEQFF. The CDR3 DNA sequence: TGTGCCAGTAGTATCGACAGCCGGGGAGAGCAGTTCTTC.

The V call is TRBV29-1, the J call TRBJ2-7; D not resolved. Germline values: CDR1 SQVTM, CDR2 ANQGSEA. CDR3 length: 12 amino acids. V dropped 4 bases and J dropped 5 bases, with 12 bases sitting between them. In DNA, the CDR3 is TGCAGCGTTGTTAACGCGAAAAACGAGCAGTACTTC. Encoded protein: CSVVNAKNEQYF.

This chain connects TRBV19 to TRBJ1-5, with D perhaps matching TRBD1 (6 bases). This CDR3 contains 15 residues. Germline-derived CDR1 and CDR2 are LNHDA and SQIVND (reference sequence). The V gene lost 4 bases and the J gene lost 3 bases, with 13 bases spanning the gap. The DNA of the CDR3 is TGTGCCAGTAGTAGGTACAGGGATAACAATCAGCCCCAGCATTTT. This encodes CASSRYRDNNQPQHF. Combining the CDR3 with reference TRBV19 and TRBJ1-5 gives the whole variable domain DGGITQSPKYLFRKEGQNVTLSCEQNLNHDAMYWYRQDPGQGLRLIYYSQIVNDFQKGDIAEGYSVSREKKESFPLTVTSAQKNPTAFYLCASSRYRDNNQPQHFGDGTRLSIL.

CDR3 nucleotide sequence: TGCAGTGCTAGATTAGGTACGCAGTATTTT. Translated, it gives CSARLGTQYF. V gene TRBV20-1 combines with J gene TRBJ2-3, with no clear D. The germline V gene encodes CDR1 DFQATT and CDR2 SNEGSKA (reference sequence). The CDR3 consists of 10 residues. V gave up 2 bases and J gave up 8 bases, with 5 bases separating them.

This chain links TRBV9 with TRBJ1-2; D may be TRBD1 (5 bases). With 2 bases removed from V and 8 bases from J, the gap between germline ends came to 10 bases. The CDR3 contains 12 residues. The V gene's germline CDR1 is SGDLS and CDR2 YYNGEE. Written as DNA, the CDR3 is TGTGCCAGCAGCGTCTTTCAGGGCGGCTACACCTTC. It encodes CASSVFQGGYTF.

DNA for the CDR3: TGTGCCAGCTCACCATTGGAGAGATATGAAGCTTTCTTT. This sequence encodes CASSPLERYEAFF. The chain has TRBV18 and TRBJ1-1; D not certain. The germline V gene has CDR1 KGHSH and CDR2 LQKENI. CDR3 length: 13 residues. V was cut by 2 bases and J by 7 bases, with 11 bases left in between.

The V and J genes are TRBV3-1 (or the pseudogene TRBV3-2) and TRBJ2-4; D remains ambiguous. Germline CDR1 LGHDT, CDR2 YNNKEL (reference sequence). V was trimmed by 1 base and J by 8 bases, leaving 9 bases between them. This CDR3 spans 13 amino acids. The CDR3 coding sequence is TGTGCCAGCAGCCAAGGGGTACAGTACATTCAGTACTTC. This sequence encodes CASSQGVQYIQYF.

The chain uses TRBV27 and TRBJ1-5; D is undetermined. Germline V lookup: CDR1 MNHEY, CDR2 SMNVEV (reference sequence). This CDR3 has 14 amino acids. The V gene lost 2 bases and the J gene lost 4 bases, with 9 bases spanning the gap. The CDR3 nucleotides are TGTGCCAGCAGTTTACTGGGGTTAAATCAGCCCCAGCATTTT. This sequence encodes CASSLLGLNQPQHF.

This clone appeared once. The J gene is TRBJ2-5, the V gene TRBV18; D might be TRBD1 or TRBD2, each matching 5 bases. The CDR3 is made up of 16 amino acids. The germline V and J ends were trimmed by 3 bases and 7 bases, with 21 bases remaining between them. Germline CDR1 KGHSH, CDR2 LQKENI. The CDR3 DNA reads TGTGCCAGCTCACCTTGGGACCTCGAGGGCCCGGGGACCCAGTACTTC. Its protein product is CASSPWDLEGPGTQYF.

The J gene is TRBJ2-7, the V gene TRBV4-3; no reliable D call. Germline V gene lookup returns CDR1 LGHNA and CDR2 YSLEER. The CDR3 sequence is 13 residues long. The V gene lost 4 bases and the J gene lost 1 base, with 8 bases spanning the gap. The CDR3: CASSLGTSYEQYF. The CDR3 nucleotides are TGCGCCAGCAGCCTAGGAACATCCTACGAGCAGTACTTC.

J is TRBJ2-3 and V is TRBV9; the D gene is possibly TRBD2 (5 bases). Trimming removed 6 bases from V and 2 bases from J, with 16 bases in between. Germline loops: CDR1 SGDLS, CDR2 YYNGEE. This CDR3 comprises 15 residues. In DNA form, the CDR3 reads TGTGCCAGCACCCGAGGGTCGATAAACACAGATACGCAGTATTTT. It specifies CASTRGSINTDTQYF.

The chain's CDR3 is CASSDGQGAWGTEAFF. The CDR3 DNA reads TGTGCCAGCAGCGACGGACAGGGGGCTTGGGGCACTGAAGCTTTCTTT. The gene calls are TRBV27 and TRBJ1-1, with 11 bases lining up with TRBD1. The V and J ends lost 6 bases and 4 bases, in that order; junction bases with no gene match: 10. In germline, CDR1 is MNHEY, CDR2 SMNVEV (reference sequence). CDR3 length equals 16 residues.